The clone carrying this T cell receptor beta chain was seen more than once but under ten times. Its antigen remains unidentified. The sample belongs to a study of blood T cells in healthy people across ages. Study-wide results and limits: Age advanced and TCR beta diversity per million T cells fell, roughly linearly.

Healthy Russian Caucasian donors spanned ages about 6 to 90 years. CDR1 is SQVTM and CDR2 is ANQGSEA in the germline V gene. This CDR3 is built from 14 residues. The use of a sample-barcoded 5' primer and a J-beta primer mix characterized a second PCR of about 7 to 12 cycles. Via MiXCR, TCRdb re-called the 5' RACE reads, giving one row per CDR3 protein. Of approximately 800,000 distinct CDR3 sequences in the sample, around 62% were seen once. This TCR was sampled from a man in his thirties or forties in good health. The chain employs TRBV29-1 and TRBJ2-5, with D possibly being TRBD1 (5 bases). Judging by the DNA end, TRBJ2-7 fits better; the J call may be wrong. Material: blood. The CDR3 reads CSVEVTGRMGEQYF. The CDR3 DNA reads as TGCAGCGTTGAGGTCACAGGTCGAATGGGCGAGCAGTACTTC.